Listed below are T cell receptor beta chains from one sample, sequenced in a study of blood T cell repertoires in COVID-19. The repertoire was sequenced with immunoSEQ multiplex PCR; TCRdb's copy has only in-frame clones and lacks some. The repertoire holds about 80,000 clones, with around 80% as singletons. Specimen: peripheral blood. These TCRs come from a human donor in a cohort sampled during active COVID-19. Each CDR3 is given with its conserved first and last residue. The D gene is left open where the match is weak. A clone size is listed for some rows: how often the clone was seen (once, few, many), or a class if it is expanded.

cdr3_length	v_call	j_call	d_call	clone_size	cdr3_aa	cdr3_nt
16	TRBV15	TRBJ2-7	TRBD1	NA	CATSRNLGQGSYEQYF	TGTGCCACCAGCAGAAACCTAGGACAGGGGTCCTACGAGCAGTACTTC
15	TRBV10-3	TRBJ2-5	TRBD1	once	CAISEGQGTVETQYF	TGTGCCATCAGTGAGGGACAGGGAACCGTGGAGACCCAGTACTTC
13	TRBV20-1	TRBJ1-2	TRBD1	NA	CSASLQGASGYTF	TGCAGTGCTAGTTTACAGGGGGCGTCCGGCTACACCTTC
15	TRBV4-2	TRBJ2-2	TRBD1	once	CASSRGDRDTGELFF	TGTGCCAGCAGCCGTGGGGACAGGGACACCGGGGAGCTGTTTTTT
15	TRBV5-1	TRBJ1-3	NA	NA	CASSPGGHSGNTIYF	TGCGCCAGCAGCCCCGGAGGGCACTCTGGAAACACCATATATTTT
16	TRBV19	TRBJ2-2	NA	NA	CASSMGRQGRAGELFF	TGTGCCAGTAGTATGGGCCGACAGGGGAGGGCCGGGGAGCTGTTTTTT
15	TRBV7-2	TRBJ2-1	TRBD2	NA	CASSHSGGLYNEQFF	TGTGCCAGCAGCCACAGCGGGGGGCTATACAATGAGCAGTTCTTC
14	TRBV27	TRBJ1-5	NA	NA	CASSSGKGRQPQHF	TGTGCCAGCAGTTCCGGGAAAGGGCGTCAGCCCCAGCATTTT
15	TRBV6-5	TRBJ1-6	TRBD1	NA	CASKRQGAANSPLHF	TGTGCCAGCAAAAGACAGGGGGCGGCTAATTCACCCCTCCACTTT
13	TRBV5-1	TRBJ2-7	NA	NA	CASSLGQSYEQYF	TGCGCCAGCAGCTTAGGACAGTCCTACGAGCAGTACTTC
15	TRBV27	TRBJ2-7	TRBD1	NA	CASSPDGTVTYEQYF	TGTGCCAGCAGTCCTGATGGGACAGTCACCTACGAGCAGTACTTC
14	TRBV30	TRBJ2-2	NA	NA	CAWSGLSNTGELFF	TGTGCCTGGAGTGGACTATCAAACACCGGGGAGCTGTTTTTT
13	TRBV19	TRBJ2-5	NA	NA	CASSIRRGETQYF	TGTGCCAGTAGTATAAGGCGAGGGGAGACCCAGTACTTC
16	TRBV9	TRBJ1-2	NA	NA	CASSESRQGRRYGYTF	TGTGCCAGCAGCGAGAGTAGGCAGGGTCGTCGCTATGGCTACACCTTC
16	TRBV19	TRBJ1-3	TRBD1	NA	CASSITPPGQGNTIYF	TGTGCCAGTAGTATAACCCCGCCGGGACAGGGGAACACCATATATTTT
15	TRBV19	TRBJ2-6	NA	NA	CASSTQISGANVLTF	TGTGCCAGTAGCACACAAATTTCTGGGGCCAACGTCCTGACTTTC
15	TRBV18	TRBJ1-1	TRBD1	NA	CASSLGQGANTEAFF	TGTGCCAGCTCACTCGGACAGGGTGCGAACACTGAAGCTTTCTTT
12	TRBV15	TRBJ2-5	NA	once	CATRQEQETQYF	TGTGCCACGAGACAGGAGCAAGAGACCCAGTACTTC
14	TRBV7-9	TRBJ1-1	NA	NA	CASSSLFGGTEAFF	TGTGCCAGCAGCTCTCTTTTCGGGGGCACTGAAGCTTTCTTT
13	TRBV7-6	TRBJ2-7	NA	NA	CASSLAQGAEQYF	TGTGCCAGCAGCTTAGCGCAGGGCGCCGAGCAGTACTTC
13	TRBV7-3	TRBJ1-5	TRBD1	NA	CASSRGGGQPQHF	TGTGCCAGCAGTCGAGGGGGCGGCCAGCCCCAGCATTTT
12	TRBV7-2	TRBJ2-1	TRBD1	NA	CASSPPGGAGFF	TGTGCCAGCAGCCCCCCAGGGGGCGCAGGGTTCTTC
12	TRBV18	TRBJ2-7	TRBD1	once	CASSLGQDEQYF	TGTGCCAGCTCGCTGGGACAGGACGAGCAGTACTTC
14	TRBV13	TRBJ2-7	TRBD2	NA	CASTRRGGPYEQYF	TGTGCCAGCACGCGAAGGGGAGGGCCCTACGAGCAGTACTTC
14	TRBV2	TRBJ1-1	TRBD1	NA	CASSWDRENTEAFF	TGTGCCAGCAGCTGGGACAGGGAGAACACTGAAGCTTTCTTT
11	TRBV5-8	TRBJ1-1	NA	once	CASSLGGGAFF	TGTGCCAGCAGCTTGGGCGGGGGAGCTTTCTTT
15	TRBV28	TRBJ2-3	TRBD2	NA	CASSLPAGGSDTQYF	TGTGCCAGCAGTTTACCAGCGGGGGGGTCAGATACGCAGTATTTT
15	TRBV6-6	TRBJ1-5	TRBD1	NA	CASSSRGQDNQPQHF	TGTGCCAGCAGCTCGCGGGGACAGGATAATCAGCCCCAGCATTTT
15	TRBV13	TRBJ2-7	TRBD1	once	CASSPPTGGSYEQYF	TGTGCCAGCAGCCCACCGACAGGGGGCTCCTACGAGCAGTACTTC
13	TRBV9	TRBJ1-2	NA	NA	CASNSGWDYGYTF	TGTGCCAGTAATAGCGGGTGGGACTATGGCTACACCTTC
13	TRBV18	TRBJ1-4	NA	NA	CASSTLPGEKLFF	TGTGCCAGCTCCACCCTGCCGGGGGAAAAACTGTTTTTT
12	TRBV2	TRBJ1-1	NA	many	CASEGGYTEAFF	TGTGCCAGCGAGGGAGGTTACACTGAAGCTTTCTTT
13	TRBV9	TRBJ2-5	NA	NA	CASSVEDGPGLHF	TGTGCCAGCAGCGTAGAGGACGGACCGGGATTGCACTTC
15	TRBV9	TRBJ2-3	TRBD2	NA	CASSPRGGRTDTQYF	TGTGCCAGCAGCCCCCGGGGGGGCCGAACAGATACGCAGTATTTT
12	TRBV28	TRBJ1-1	NA	NA	CASSSGKAEAFF	TGTGCCAGCAGTTCCGGGAAGGCTGAAGCTTTCTTT
13	TRBV5-1	TRBJ2-1	NA	NA	CASSLAVHNEQFF	TGCGCCAGCAGCTTGGCCGTCCACAATGAGCAGTTCTTC
15	TRBV10-1	TRBJ2-1	NA	once	CASSEASGGLGEQFF	TGCGCCAGCAGTGAAGCGAGCGGAGGGTTAGGCGAGCAGTTCTTC
13	TRBV11-2	TRBJ1-1	NA	NA	CASSFFSNTEAFF	TGTGCCAGCAGCTTTTTCTCGAACACTGAAGCTTTCTTT
14	TRBV27	TRBJ1-5	NA	NA	CASSLGQNNQPQHF	TGTGCCAGCAGTTTGGGGCAGAACAATCAGCCCCAGCATTTT
15	TRBV4-1	TRBJ2-5	NA	once	CASSQGAGGGETQYF	TGCGCCAGCAGCCAAGGAGCTGGGGGCGGGGAGACCCAGTACTTC
15	TRBV6-5	TRBJ2-7	NA	NA	CASSFYRGSSYEQYF	TGTGCCAGCAGCTTCTATCGGGGGAGCTCCTACGAGCAGTACTTC
17	TRBV24-1	TRBJ2-3	NA	NA	CATSDQGGKTSTDTQYF	TGTGCCACCAGTGATCAGGGGGGAAAAACTAGCACAGATACGCAGTATTTT
15	TRBV27	TRBJ2-1	TRBD2	NA	CASSRSGGGLWEQFF	TGTGCCAGCAGTAGGAGCGGGGGGGGTCTGTGGGAGCAGTTCTTC
15	TRBV13	TRBJ1-1	TRBD1	NA	CASSARQGRNTEAFF	TGTGCCAGCAGCGCCCGACAGGGGAGGAACACTGAAGCTTTCTTT
13	TRBV18	TRBJ1-2	TRBD1	NA	CASSPPGGYGYTF	TGTGCCAGCTCACCCCCAGGGGGGTATGGCTACACCTTC
10	TRBV6-5	TRBJ1-2	NA	once	CASWHHGYTF	TGTGCCAGTTGGCATCATGGCTACACCTTC
15	TRBV5-4	TRBJ2-1	TRBD2	NA	CASSLGRGYYNEQFF	TGTGCCAGCAGCTTGGGGCGGGGGTACTACAATGAGCAGTTCTTC
14	TRBV18	TRBJ1-1	TRBD1	few	CASSPNRGRKEAFF	TGTGCCAGCTCACCAAACAGGGGGCGAAAGGAAGCTTTCTTT
16	TRBV5-1	TRBJ2-7	TRBD1	few	CASSHAQQGNFYEQYF	TGCGCCAGCAGCCACGCACAACAGGGGAACTTCTACGAGCAGTACTTC
12	TRBV29-1	TRBJ2-3	NA	NA	CSVGTRTDTQYF	TGCAGCGTTGGGACACGGACAGATACGCAGTATTTT